These 25 T cell receptor beta chains originate from one sample sequenced in a study of graft-versus-host responses after intestinal transplantation. The graft tissue was processed, and this released both intraepithelial and lamina propria lymphocytes. TCRdb's copy holds only in-frame clones and misses some; the assay was immunoSEQ multiplex PCR. The table has just over 8,000 clones, 60% to 80% seen once. Sample: ileum tissue, taken approximately 450 days after transplant. All receptors derive from a human patient who received an intestinal transplant, so some T cells may come from the graft donor.

This chain links TRBV6-8 with TRBJ2-5, with 10 bases matching TRBD2. CDR3 length equals 16 residues. Germline CDR1 and CDR2: MNHGY and SAAAGT. V gave up 7 bases and J gave up 3 bases; unmatched junction bases: 11. The CDR3 DNA is TGTGCCAGCAATATAGGACTAGCGGAGGACGAAGAGACCCAGTACTTC. Amino acid sequence: CASNIGLAEDEETQYF.

This clone has a single count. This sequence joins TRBV19 and TRBJ1-1, with a possible D match to TRBD1 (6 bases). The V end was cut by 3 bases, the J end by 0 bases, with 14 bases between. The CDR3 extends over 16 amino acids. Looked up from germline, CDR1 is LNHDA and CDR2 is SQIVND (reference sequence). In nucleotides, the CDR3 is TGTGCCAGTAGTATCCTCACAGGGTCCATGAACACTGAAGCTTTCTTT. Translation gives CASSILTGSMNTEAFF.

V and J are TRBV5-4 and TRBJ2-7; D may be TRBD1 (5 bases). The CDR3 sequence is 16 residues long. CDR1 is SGHNT and CDR2 is YYREEE in the germline V gene (reference sequence). The V and J ends lost 4 bases and 0 bases respectively, with 17 bases between them. The CDR3 DNA sequence: TGTGCCAGCAGCCAACCCAGGGTACGGACCTCCTACGAGCAGTACTTC. This sequence encodes CASSQPRVRTSYEQYF.

This clone was counted only a few times. This sequence joins TRBV4-1 and TRBJ1-2; D gene uncertain. Per the germline V gene, CDR1 is MGHRA and CDR2 is YSYEKL. This CDR3 comprises 13 residues. The V end was cut by 0 bases, the J end by 8 bases, with 10 bases between. CDR3 sequence: CASSQDLSDGYTF. In DNA, the CDR3 is TGCGCCAGCAGCCAAGATCTGTCGGACGGCTACACCTTC.

V gene TRBV14 combines with J gene TRBJ2-6; either TRBD1 or TRBD2 may fit D (5 bases each). Germline values: CDR1 SGHDN, CDR2 FVKESK. CDR3 length: 15 residues. V lost 7 bases and J lost 3, with 13 bases in between. CDR3 sequence reads: CASTVGDSGANVLTF. CDR3 bases: TGTGCCAGCACTGTGGGGGATAGTGGGGCCAACGTCCTGACTTTC.

Note on this clone: At one of its ends the junction is not consistent with the germline gene, which may arise from a read error. The chain couples TRBV29-1 to TRBJ2-3, with 9 bases identical to TRBD2. Germline assignment: CDR1 SQVTM and CDR2 ANQGSEA. The CDR3 extends over 12 amino acids. CDR3: CSVVASGVLQDF. CDR3 bases: TGCAGCGTTGTGGCTAGCGGGGTCCTCCAGGATTTT.

The chain combines TRBV7-8 with TRBJ1-5; no clear D. CDR1 and CDR2 (germline): SGHVS, FQNEAQ. The CDR3 covers 13 residues. The V gene lost 2 bases and the J gene lost 2 bases, with 4 bases spanning the gap. The CDR3 here is CASSLRGNQPQHF. The CDR3 region has the DNA TGTGCCAGCAGCTTAAGAGGCAATCAGCCCCAGCATTTT.

The chain has TRBV10-3 and TRBJ2-3; D may be TRBD2 (7 bases). The CDR3 is 16 amino acids. Germline V CDR1 and CDR2: ENHRY, SYGVKD. V was cut by 11 bases and J by 5 bases, with 26 bases left in between. As DNA, the CDR3 is TGTGCCGCCTCTAATAGGAGGGGGGGCCCCGGAGATACGCAGTATTTT. Translating gives CAASNRRGGPGDTQYF.

This clone is classed as medium-sized. The rearrangement links TRBV10-1 to TRBJ2-7, with a weak D call TRBD2 (5 bases). V dropped 2 bases and J dropped 7 bases, with 6 bases sitting between them. The CDR3 consists of 11 residues. The germline V gene encodes CDR1 WNHNN and CDR2 SYGVQD (reference sequence). The CDR3 here is CASSEGGEQYF. DNA for the CDR3: TGCGCCAGCAGTGAGGGCGGGGAGCAGTACTTC.

V usage is TRBV28 and J usage is TRBJ2-2; 8 bases line up with TRBD1. Per the germline V gene, CDR1 is MDHEN and CDR2 is SYDVKM. V shed 2 bases, J shed 6 bases, and the junction held 5 bases outside the gene matches. The length of the CDR3 is 15 residues. The CDR3, as DNA: TGTGCCAGCAGTTTAGTACAGGGGGTACCCGGGGAGCTGTTTTTT. Protein sequence: CASSLVQGVPGELFF.

The sample holds a few counts of this clone. V usage is TRBV11-2 and J usage is TRBJ1-6; TRBD1 matches at 8 bases. J gave up 4 bases and V 5 bases, and 7 bases lay outside the gene matches. CDR1 and CDR2 from the germline V gene are SGHAT and FQNNGV. CDR3 size: 16 residues. This CDR3 reads CASSPPGTGYNSPLHF. CDR3 coding DNA: TGTGCCAGCAGCCCCCCCGGGACAGGTTATAATTCACCCCTCCACTTT.

The CDR3 spells CASSTGDVGAAFF. The DNA of the CDR3 is TGTGCCAGCAGCACGGGAGATGTCGGGGCAGCTTTCTTT. V usage is TRBV5-6 and J usage is TRBJ1-1, with TRBD1 as a possible D gene (5 bases). V was shortened by 4 bases and J by 10 bases, with 17 bases between the two germline ends. Germline CDR1 SGHDT, CDR2 YYEEEE. The CDR3 contains 13 residues.

This clone was observed a few times. The chain has TRBV7-8 and TRBJ1-5; 8 bases agree with TRBD1. The ends lost 4 bases at V and 5 bases at J; junction bases unmatched: 7. The CDR3 length is 15 residues. Germline V gene lookup returns CDR1 SGHVS and CDR2 FQNEAQ. CDR3 loop: CASSSEQGVDQPQHF. CDR3 nucleotide sequence: TGTGCCAGCAGCTCGGAACAGGGGGTGGATCAGCCCCAGCATTTT.

The gene calls are TRBV10-3 and TRBJ1-4; tentative D call: TRBD1 (6 bases). V gave up 6 bases and J gave up 0 bases, with 11 bases separating them. CDR1 and CDR2 (germline): ENHRY, SYGVKD. CDR3 length equals 15 residues. The CDR3 spells CAIRQGHATNEKLFF. The CDR3 DNA reads as TGTGCCATCAGACAGGGACATGCAACTAATGAAAAACTGTTTTTT.

J is TRBJ1-4 and V is TRBV28, with D possibly being TRBD1 (5 bases). The CDR3 covers 13 residues. Per the germline V gene, CDR1 is MDHEN and CDR2 is SYDVKM. V lost 6 bases and J 6 bases, leaving 11 bases between the germline ends. The CDR3 sequence is CASSPQEDEKLFF. DNA of the CDR3: TGTGCCAGCAGCCCACAGGAGGATGAAAAACTGTTTTTT.

The chain links TRBV5-4 to TRBJ1-1; 9 bases fit TRBD1. The CDR3 has 14 residues. Germline V lookup: CDR1 SGHNT, CDR2 YYREEE (reference sequence). V shed 4 bases and J 5 bases; nucleotides not matched to a gene: 6. The DNA for the CDR3 is TGTGCCAGCAGCATACAGGGGGCGAGGACTGAAGCTTTCTTT. Translated: CASSIQGARTEAFF.

This clone was observed a handful of times. The genes are TRBV10-3 and TRBJ2-2; 9 bases match TRBD2. The CDR3 has 14 amino acids. J lost 1 base, V lost 7 bases, and 1 base had no gene match. Germline V gene sequence: CDR1 ENHRY, CDR2 SYGVKD. The CDR3 sequence: CAIKLAGNTGELFF. CDR3 DNA sequence: TGTGCCATCAAACTAGCGGGGAACACCGGGGAGCTGTTTTTT.

The V call is TRBV11-2, the J call TRBJ2-1; tentative D call: TRBD2 (6 bases). V was pared by 3 bases and J by 5 bases, with 8 bases between. Germline loops: CDR1 SGHAT, CDR2 FQNNGV. The CDR3 has 13 amino acids. The CDR3 bases are TGTGCCAGCAGCTTCGGACTAAACAATGAGCAGTTCTTC. Translated: CASSFGLNNEQFF.

This chain uses TRBV18 with TRBJ2-7; 9 bases are a match to TRBD2. The CDR3 has 15 residues. V lost 3 bases to trimming and J lost 5 bases; unmatched junction nucleotides: 8. Germline V gene sequence: CDR1 KGHSH, CDR2 LQKENI. The CDR3 DNA reads TGTGCCAGCTCACCCAATAGCGGGAGCGGCAACGAGCAGTACTTC. Residues: CASSPNSGSGNEQYF.

The chain carries TRBV7-6 and TRBJ2-5; D not certain. The CDR3 sequence is 13 residues long. The germline gives CDR1 SGHVS, CDR2 FNYEAQ. V lost 4 bases and J lost 5, with 11 bases in between. CDR3 sequence (DNA): TGTGCCAGCAGCTCCCCCCCTCGGGAGACCCAGTACTTC. It encodes CASSSPPRETQYF.

This clone was counted a single time. The chain recombines TRBV6-1 with TRBJ2-6; D might be TRBD1 (5 bases). The germline CDR1 and CDR2 sequences are MNHNS and SASEGT. This CDR3 has 17 residues. The V and J ends lost 0 bases and 1 base respectively, with 10 bases between them. This chain's CDR3 is CASSEAGARSGANVLTF. The CDR3 DNA reads TGTGCCAGCAGTGAAGCAGGGGCAAGATCTGGGGCCAACGTCCTGACTTTC.

V gene TRBV7-8 combines with J gene TRBJ2-5; D is unresolved. V was trimmed by 4 bases and J by 1 base, leaving 16 bases between them. In germline, CDR1 is SGHVS, CDR2 FQNEAQ. The CDR3 extends over 16 amino acids. CDR3 DNA: TGTGCCAGCAGCTCGCTCCCCTCCGAGATCCAAGAGACCCAGTACTTC. As protein: CASSSLPSEIQETQYF.

This clone was seen a handful of times. The rearrangement links TRBV18 to TRBJ1-2, with D perhaps TRBD1 (5 bases). Trimming stripped 0 bases from V and 4 bases from J, with 12 bases between. Germline V gene data show CDR1 as KGHSH and CDR2 as LQKENI. The CDR3 has 15 residues. The CDR3 region is CASSPPGQIGYGYTF. The CDR3 DNA reads as TGTGCCAGCTCACCACCGGGGCAAATAGGCTATGGCTACACCTTC.

This clone was seen once. J is TRBJ1-2 and V is TRBV30; 7 bases agree with TRBD1. Germline assignment: CDR1 GTSNPN and CDR2 SVGIG (reference sequence). The V segment lost 0 bases and the J segment 6 bases; nucleotides outside the gene matches: 7. The CDR3 extends over 14 amino acids. In nucleotides, the CDR3 is TGTGCCTGGAGTGTACAGGGAGGGGGCGATGGCTACACCTTC. Its protein product is CAWSVQGGGDGYTF.

In this sample, this clone turned up once. This rearrangement joins TRBV28 to TRBJ2-1, with 10 bases identical to TRBD1. The V segment lost 9 bases and the J segment 4 bases; nucleotides outside the gene matches: 18. The CDR3 has 18 amino acids. Germline V CDR1 and CDR2: MDHEN, SYDVKM. The DNA for the CDR3 is TGTGCCAGTAGGACTGAGAGAGCGACAGGGGGCGCTTACAATGAGCAGTTCTTC. It specifies CASRTERATGGAYNEQFF. Full variable domain (remainder filled in from reference TRBV28 and TRBJ2-1): DVKVTQSSRYLVKRTGEKVFLECVQDMDHENMFWYRQDPGLGLRLIYFSYDVKMKEKGDIPEGYSVSREKKERFSLILESASTNQTSMYLCASRTERATGGAYNEQFFGPGTRLTVL.